The 22 T cell receptor beta chains presented below share a single source sample, sequenced in a study of blood T cell repertoires in COVID-19. Using immunoSEQ multiplex PCR, the repertoire was profiled, and TCRdb retains in-frame clones only, with some absent. This table holds 250,000 to 350,000 clones, roughly 83% found once. The sequenced material came from peripheral blood. All receptors derive from a human donor with COVID-19, enrolled during active disease. The donor label of this sample is uncertain.

The rearrangement joins TRBV5-1 to TRBJ2-5, with TRBD2 identical over 8 bases. This CDR3 has 14 residues. The germline V gene has CDR1 SGHRS and CDR2 YFSETQ. V shed 2 bases and J 1 base; nucleotides not matched to a gene: 1. Here the CDR3 reads CASSLSGSQETQYF. The CDR3 bases are TGCGCCAGCAGCTTAAGCGGGAGCCAAGAGACCCAGTACTTC.

The V and J genes are TRBV29-1 and TRBJ2-1; 7 bases align to TRBD2. Trimming took 1 base from V and 2 from J; bases not matched to a gene: 14. The CDR3 extends over 18 amino acids. Germline V gene lookup returns CDR1 SQVTM and CDR2 ANQGSEA. This CDR3 reads CSVEAHGVLAGAYNEQFF. In DNA, the CDR3 is TGCAGCGTTGAAGCCCATGGGGTCCTGGCGGGAGCCTACAATGAGCAGTTCTTC.

This clone was seen a single time. The chain employs TRBV12-3 or TRBV12-4 and TRBJ2-7; D gene ambiguous. V was shortened by 0 bases and J by 4 bases, with 4 bases between the two germline ends. This CDR3 is 12 amino acids long. The CDR3 sequence is CASSLAQYEQYF. As DNA, the CDR3 is TGTGCCAGCAGTTTAGCTCAGTACGAGCAGTACTTC.

The J gene is TRBJ1-3, the V gene TRBV19, with D tentatively TRBD1 (6 bases). Germline V gene lookup returns CDR1 LNHDA and CDR2 SQIVND (reference sequence). The CDR3 spans 17 residues. Trimming shortened V by 5 bases and J by 4 bases, and 21 bases separated the two germline ends. In nucleotides, the CDR3 is TGTGCCAGTAGTCTCCCCCGACAGGAAGGCACCGGAAACACCATATATTTT. Its protein is CASSLPRQEGTGNTIYF. The full variable domain, with the rest looked up from reference TRBV19 and TRBJ1-3, is DGGITQSPKYLFRKEGQNVTLSCEQNLNHDAMYWYRQDPGQGLRLIYYSQIVNDFQKGDIAEGYSVSREKKESFPLTVTSAQKNPTAFYLCASSLPRQEGTGNTIYFGEGSWLTVV.

The J gene is TRBJ2-1, the V gene TRBV7-2; perhaps TRBD2 as D (5 bases). V was cut by 5 bases and J by 9 bases, with 20 bases left in between. CDR1 and CDR2 (germline): SGHTA, FQGNSA. The CDR3 extends over 15 amino acids. The CDR3 region is CASSGSVLARAEQFF. The CDR3 DNA reads TGTGCCAGCAGCGGGTCGGTGCTAGCCCGGGCTGAGCAGTTCTTC.

This chain joins TRBV7-3 and TRBJ2-7, with 8 bases identical to TRBD2. The trim removed 5 bases at V and 5 bases at J, leaving 14 bases unmatched. The germline gives CDR1 SGHTA, CDR2 FQGTGA. The CDR3 totals 16 residues. CDR3 protein: CASSPTSTAGVHEQYF. CDR3 DNA: TGTGCCAGCAGCCCGACATCGACAGCGGGAGTGCACGAGCAGTACTTC.

The rearrangement joins TRBV30 to TRBJ1-5; D gene unclear. V was shortened by 0 bases and J by 3 bases, with 6 bases between the two germline ends. The CDR3 consists of 13 residues. Per germline, CDR1 GTSNPN and CDR2 SVGIG (reference sequence). The CDR3 loop reads CAWSVGVNQPQHF. For the CDR3, the DNA is TGTGCCTGGAGTGTTGGAGTCAATCAGCCCCAGCATTTT.

Only a few counts were recorded for this clone. V is TRBV5-1 and J is TRBJ2-1; TRBD2 might be the D (5 bases). CDR3 size: 16 residues. V was cut by 0 bases and J by 6 bases, with 16 bases left in between. Germline values: CDR1 SGHRS, CDR2 YFSETQ. CDR3 sequence (DNA): TGCGCCAGCAGCTTGGCGATGGGAGCCTCTTTCAATGAGCAGTTCTTC. Encoded protein: CASSLAMGASFNEQFF.

The CDR3 bases are TGTGCCATCAGAGCGGCTAGCGGTTCCGACGAGCAGTACTTC. It is translated as CAIRAASGSDEQYF. The chain employs TRBV10-3 and TRBJ2-7; 7 nucleotides match TRBD2. This CDR3 contains 14 residues. The germline V gene has CDR1 ENHRY and CDR2 SYGVKD. V shed 6 bases and J 5 bases; nucleotides not matched to a gene: 10.

This rearrangement joins TRBV27 to TRBJ1-4; D may be TRBD1 (5 bases). From germline, CDR1 is MNHEY and CDR2 SMNVEV (reference sequence). V dropped 5 bases and J dropped 8 bases, with 18 bases sitting between them. The CDR3 totals 15 residues. The DNA for the CDR3 is TGTGCCAGCAGTCAATTGGCCCAGGGTAACGAAAAACTGTTTTTT. Translation: CASSQLAQGNEKLFF.

This rearrangement joins TRBV4-3 to TRBJ2-2, with 12 positions matching TRBD2. CDR3 length: 19 amino acids. Germline lookup yields CDR1 LGHNA and CDR2 YSLEER. V trimming: 0 bases; J trimming: 5 bases; junction bases outside the gene matches: 10. Here the CDR3 reads CASSQDLLAGGPRTGELFF. The CDR3 DNA reads TGCGCCAGCAGCCAAGATCTGCTAGCGGGAGGGCCGAGGACCGGGGAGCTGTTTTTT.

The CDR3: CASSLRGRSYEQYF. CDR3 in DNA: TGTGCCAGCAGCTTAAGGGGGCGTTCCTACGAGCAGTACTTC. This chain joins TRBV11-3 and TRBJ2-7, with 7 bases identical to TRBD1. J was trimmed by 1 base and V by 2 bases; bases with no gene match: 2. CDR1 is SGHNT, CDR2 YENEEA, per germline. The CDR3 has 14 residues.

The chain has TRBV14 and TRBJ1-1; tentative D call: TRBD1 (5 bases). The V and J ends lost 4 bases and 1 base respectively, with 13 bases between them. There are 15 residues in the CDR3. Germline V CDR1 and CDR2: SGHDN, FVKESK. CDR3 loop: CASSPLGGGNTEAFF. CDR3 bases: TGTGCCAGCAGCCCCCTCGGCGGGGGGAACACTGAAGCTTTCTTT.

The genes are TRBV5-1 and TRBJ2-6; TRBD2 aligns across 7 bases. The trim removed 0 bases at V and 4 bases at J, leaving 7 bases unmatched. This CDR3 contains 17 residues. Germline lookup yields CDR1 SGHRS and CDR2 YFSETQ. CDR3 residues: CASSLVAGDPGANVLTF. CDR3 DNA sequence: TGCGCCAGCAGCTTGGTTGCGGGAGATCCCGGGGCCAACGTCCTGACTTTC.

The chain is built from TRBV6-5 and TRBJ1-4, with 11 nucleotides matching TRBD1. The CDR3 covers 15 residues. Germline V gene lookup returns CDR1 MNHEY and CDR2 SVGAGI. The J segment lost 8 bases and the V segment lost 6 bases, leaving 8 bases of the junction unmatched. The CDR3 region is CASSLGTGGGEKLFF. The CDR3 nucleotides read TGTGCCAGCAGCCTTGGGACAGGGGGAGGAGAAAAACTGTTTTTT.

This chain uses TRBV28 with TRBJ2-1; 12 nucleotides line up with TRBD2. Trimming removed 4 bases from V and 4 bases from J; junction bases left unmatched: 5. Germline CDR1 and CDR2: MDHEN and SYDVKM. CDR3 length: 16 residues. The CDR3 nucleotides read TGTGCCAGCAGTTCCGGGACTAGCGGGCTTTACAATGAGCAGTTCTTC. Its translation: CASSSGTSGLYNEQFF.

The CDR3: CASSPSRAGGIPEAFF. In nucleotides, the CDR3 is TGTGCCAGCAGCCCTAGTAGGGCAGGGGGAATCCCTGAAGCTTTCTTT. This chain connects TRBV14 to TRBJ1-1; TRBD1 matches 7 bases. The germline gives CDR1 SGHDN, CDR2 FVKESK. The ends lost 4 bases at V and 6 bases at J; junction bases unmatched: 14. CDR3 length: 16 residues.

The chain employs TRBV30 and TRBJ2-3; D unclear. Per germline, CDR1 GTSNPN and CDR2 SVGIG (reference sequence). Between the trimmed V and J ends, which lost 0 bases and 6 bases, there was a span of 13 bases. The CDR3 covers 14 residues. As DNA, the CDR3 is TGTGCCTGGAGTGTCAGCCGCAGCGCGGATACGCAGTATTTT. Protein: CAWSVSRSADTQYF. Full variable domain (missing parts from reference TRBV30 and TRBJ2-3): SQTIHQWPATLVQPVGSPLSLECTVEGTSNPNLYWYRQAAGRGLQLLFYSVGIGQISSEVPQNLSASRPQDRQFILSSKKLLLSDSGFYLCAWSVSRSADTQYFGPGTRLTVL.

This chain connects TRBV6-2 or TRBV6-3 to TRBJ1-2, with TRBD1 matching over 10 bases. This CDR3 comprises 15 residues. Trimming removed 5 bases from V and 7 bases from J; junction bases left unmatched: 10. The germline gives CDR1 MNHEY, CDR2 SVGEGT. The CDR3 DNA follows: TGTGCCAGCAGTCGTCCCGGGACAGGGGAGAGTGGCTACACCTTC. It specifies CASSRPGTGESGYTF.

This chain links TRBV28 with TRBJ1-6, with D maybe TRBD1 (5 bases). Trimming stripped 4 bases from V and 10 bases from J, with 20 bases between. Germline values: CDR1 MDHEN, CDR2 SYDVKM. This CDR3 spans 16 amino acids. The CDR3 is CASSSFGSRGWSPLHF. CDR3 DNA sequence: TGTGCCAGCAGTTCCTTCGGTAGTAGGGGTTGGTCACCCCTCCACTTT.

The chain links TRBV5-4 to TRBJ2-1; D gene uncertain. The CDR3 contains 15 residues. The V gene lost 0 bases and the J gene lost 5 bases, with 12 bases spanning the gap. Germline loops: CDR1 SGHNT, CDR2 YYREEE (reference sequence). CDR3 residues: CASSLGLPEHNEQFF. DNA for the CDR3: TGTGCCAGCAGCTTGGGACTTCCCGAACACAATGAGCAGTTCTTC.

The chain uses TRBV7-2 and TRBJ2-1; D may be TRBD1 (5 bases). The CDR3 covers 13 residues. CDR1 SGHTA and CDR2 FQGNSA come from the germline V gene. Between the trimmed V and J ends, which lost 8 bases and 7 bases, there was a span of 15 bases. CDR3 amino acids: CASGGAGRNEQFF. The DNA of the CDR3 is TGTGCCAGCGGTGGGGCCGGTCGGAATGAGCAGTTCTTC. The full variable domain, its missing parts supplied by reference TRBV7-2 and TRBJ2-1, is GAGVSQSPSNKVTEKGKDVELRCDPISGHTALYWYRQSLGQGLEFLIYFQGNSAPDKSGLPSDRFSAERTGGSVSTLTIQRTQQEDSAVYLCASGGAGRNEQFFGPGTRLTVL.